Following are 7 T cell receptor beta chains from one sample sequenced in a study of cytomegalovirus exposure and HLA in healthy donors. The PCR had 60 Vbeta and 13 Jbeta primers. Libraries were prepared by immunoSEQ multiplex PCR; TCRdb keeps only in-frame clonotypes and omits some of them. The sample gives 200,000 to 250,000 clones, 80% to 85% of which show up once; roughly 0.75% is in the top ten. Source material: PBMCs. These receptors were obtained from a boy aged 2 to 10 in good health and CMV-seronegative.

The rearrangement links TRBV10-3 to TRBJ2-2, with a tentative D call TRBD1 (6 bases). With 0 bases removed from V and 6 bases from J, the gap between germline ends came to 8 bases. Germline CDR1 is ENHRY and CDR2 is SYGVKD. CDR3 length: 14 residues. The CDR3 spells CAISESRGAGELFF. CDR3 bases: TGTGCCATCAGTGAGTCCAGGGGCGCCGGGGAGCTGTTTTTT.

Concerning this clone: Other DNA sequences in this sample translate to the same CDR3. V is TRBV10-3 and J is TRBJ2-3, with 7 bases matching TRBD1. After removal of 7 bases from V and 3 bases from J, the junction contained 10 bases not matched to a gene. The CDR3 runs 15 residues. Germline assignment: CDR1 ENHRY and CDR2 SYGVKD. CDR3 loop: CAIKTGRSGTDTQYF. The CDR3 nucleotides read TGTGCCATCAAGACAGGGCGCTCGGGGACAGATACGCAGTATTTT.

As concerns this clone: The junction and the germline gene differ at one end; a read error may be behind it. The CDR3: CASSYTGTAEIF. CDR3 sequence (DNA): TGTGCCAGCAGCTATACCGGGACAGCCGAGATTTTT. The V gene is TRBV5-6, the J gene TRBJ1-4; 7 bases line up with TRBD1. CDR1 and CDR2 from the germline V gene are SGHDT and YYEEEE. The CDR3 spans 12 residues. Full variable domain (missing parts from reference TRBV5-6 and TRBJ1-4): DAGVTQSPTHLIKTRGQQVTLRCSPKSGHDTVSWYQQALGQGPQFIFQYYEEEERQRGNFPDRFSGHQFPNYSSELNVNALLLGDSALYLCASSYTGTAEIFGSGTQLSVL.

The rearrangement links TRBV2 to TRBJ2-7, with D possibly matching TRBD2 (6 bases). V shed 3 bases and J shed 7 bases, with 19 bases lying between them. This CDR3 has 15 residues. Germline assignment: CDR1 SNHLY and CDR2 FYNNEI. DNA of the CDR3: TGTGCCAGCAGTGATAATATTTCGGAGGGTAGGGAGCAGTACTTC. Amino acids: CASSDNISEGREQYF. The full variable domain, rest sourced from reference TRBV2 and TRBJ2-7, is EPEVTQTPSHQVTQMGQEVILRCVPISNHLYFYWYRQILGQKVEFLVSFYNNEISEKSEIFDDQFSVERPDGSNFTLKIRSTKLEDSAMYFCASSDNISEGREQYFGPGTRLTVT.

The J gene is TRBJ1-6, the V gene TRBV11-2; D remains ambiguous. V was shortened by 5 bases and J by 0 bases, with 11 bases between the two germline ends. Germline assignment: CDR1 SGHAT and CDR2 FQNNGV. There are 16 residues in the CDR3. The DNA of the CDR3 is TGTGCCAGCAGCGCCCTCAGGAACTCCTATAATTCACCCCTCCACTTT. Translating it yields CASSALRNSYNSPLHF.

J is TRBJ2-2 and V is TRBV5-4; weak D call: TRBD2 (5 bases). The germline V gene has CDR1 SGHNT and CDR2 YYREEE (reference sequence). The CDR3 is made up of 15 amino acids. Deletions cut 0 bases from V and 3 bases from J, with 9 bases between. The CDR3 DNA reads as TGTGCCAGCAGCTTGGCGAGCGGTTACACCGGGGAGCTGTTTTTT. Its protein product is CASSLASGYTGELFF.

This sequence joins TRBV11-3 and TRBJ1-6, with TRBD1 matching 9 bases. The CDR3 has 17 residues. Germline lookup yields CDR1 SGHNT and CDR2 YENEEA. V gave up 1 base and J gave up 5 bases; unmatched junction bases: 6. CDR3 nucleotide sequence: TGTGCCAGCAGCTTAGGGGGACAGGGAATGGATAATTCACCCCTCCACTTT. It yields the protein CASSLGGQGMDNSPLHF.